One sample yielded the 26 T cell receptor beta chains listed below, sequenced in a study of blood T cell repertoires in COVID-19. Profiled with immunoSEQ multiplex PCR; TCRdb holds only in-frame clones, not every one. The sample holds approximately 85,000 clones; 75% to 90% are singletons and the top ten take 2.5% to 3.5%. The sample comprised peripheral blood. These receptors came from a woman between 50 and 59 years old with active or convalescent COVID-19.

The gene calls are TRBV5-1 and TRBJ2-7; tentatively, D is TRBD1 (6 bases). V lost 0 bases to trimming and J lost 4 bases, with 11 bases between them. CDR3 length: 14 residues. Germline-derived CDR1 and CDR2 are SGHRS and YFSETQ. In nucleotides, the CDR3 is TGCGCCAGCAGCTTGGTGGCAGGGGCGTACGAGCAGTACTTC. It codes for CASSLVAGAYEQYF.

The rearrangement joins TRBV6-5 to TRBJ2-2; TRBD2 might be the D (7 bases). CDR1 is MNHEY, CDR2 SVGAGI, per germline. Trimming shortened V by 4 bases and J by 7 bases, and 10 bases separated the two germline ends. CDR3 length: 13 amino acids. This CDR3 reads CASSLGGVGELFF. DNA of the CDR3: TGTGCCAGCAGTTTAGGGGGGGTCGGGGAGCTGTTTTTT.

The CDR3 DNA sequence: TGTGCCAGCAGCTTGTCTCAAACAGACGAGCAGTACTTC. Translation: CASSLSQTDEQYF. V usage is TRBV5-4 and J usage is TRBJ2-7; D unresolved. The germline V and J ends were trimmed by 1 base and 5 bases, with 10 bases remaining between them. This CDR3 has 13 residues. CDR1 and CDR2 from the germline V gene are SGHNT and YYREEE (reference sequence). The full variable domain, completed using reference TRBV5-4 and TRBJ2-7, is ETGVTQSPTHLIKTRGQQVTLRCSSQSGHNTVSWYQQALGQGPQFIFQYYREEENGRGNFPPRFSGLQFPNYSSELNVNALELDDSALYLCASSLSQTDEQYFGPGTRLTVT.

The CDR3 region is CASRGTSAGVKETQYF. The CDR3 nucleotides are TGTGCCAGCAGGGGGACTAGTGCGGGGGTGAAAGAGACCCAGTACTTC. V and J are TRBV2 and TRBJ2-5; TRBD2 matches at 8 bases. The CDR3 is 16 residues long. CDR1 SNHLY and CDR2 FYNNEI come from the germline V gene. V shed 6 bases, J shed 3 bases, and the junction held 12 bases outside the gene matches.

CDR3 in DNA: TGTGCCAGCAGTGAATATGGGACAGGGGGCACATTTGACACTGAAGCTTTCTTT. It specifies CASSEYGTGGTFDTEAFF. This rearrangement joins TRBV2 to TRBJ1-1, with 12 bases fitting TRBD1. V lost 2 bases and J lost 3; bases outside the gene matches: 10. The CDR3 has 18 residues. Germline CDR1 SNHLY, CDR2 FYNNEI. Full variable domain (outside the CDR3, taken from reference TRBV2 and TRBJ1-1): EPEVTQTPSHQVTQMGQEVILRCVPISNHLYFYWYRQILGQKVEFLVSFYNNEISEKSEIFDDQFSVERPDGSNFTLKIRSTKLEDSAMYFCASSEYGTGGTFDTEAFFGQGTRLTVV.

The CDR3 DNA follows: TGTGCCACCAGTGACAGGGTCATTCTCTACGAGCAGTACTTC. Translation: CATSDRVILYEQYF. This chain links TRBV24-1 with TRBJ2-7, with TRBD1 as a possible D gene (5 bases). The ends were cut back, 4 bases at V and 3 bases at J, with 12 bases in the middle. The CDR3 is 14 residues long. Germline V CDR1 and CDR2: KGHDR, SFDVKD.

The chain uses TRBV12-3 or TRBV12-4 and TRBJ2-1; 7 bases fit TRBD1. This CDR3 has 13 amino acids. J lost 6 bases, V lost 1 base, and 0 bases had no gene match. CDR3 amino acids: CASSLGDSNEQFF. CDR3 DNA: TGTGCCAGCAGTTTAGGGGACAGCAATGAGCAGTTCTTC.

The chain is built from TRBV19 and TRBJ1-1, with 7 bases matching TRBD1. Looked up from germline, CDR1 is LNHDA and CDR2 is SQIVND (reference sequence). This CDR3 spans 15 amino acids. The V and J ends lost 9 bases and 5 bases, in that order; junction bases with no gene match: 15. CDR3 in amino acids: CASQQTGTMGTEAFF. CDR3 coding DNA: TGTGCCAGCCAACAGACAGGGACCATGGGGACTGAAGCTTTCTTT.

The rearrangement uses TRBV27 and TRBJ2-7, with 10 bases identical to TRBD1. The CDR3 spans 14 residues. Germline CDR1 and CDR2: MNHEY and SMNVEV (reference sequence). Trimming cost V 5 bases and J 6 bases; bases outside gene matches: 7. The CDR3 region is CASSPTTGGAEQYF. In nucleotides, the CDR3 is TGTGCCAGCAGTCCGACGACAGGGGGCGCCGAGCAGTACTTC.

V is TRBV6-6 and J is TRBJ2-3, with TRBD1 matching over 8 bases. The CDR3 is 17 residues long. Germline V gene data show CDR1 as MNHNY and CDR2 as SVGAGI (reference sequence). V lost 5 bases and J lost 1; bases outside the gene matches: 11. This CDR3 is CASSQRPRQGRTDTQYF. CDR3 DNA: TGTGCCAGCAGTCAAAGGCCCAGACAGGGGCGCACAGATACGCAGTATTTT.

The chain carries TRBV24-1 and TRBJ1-2, with D tentatively TRBD1 (5 bases). The CDR3 is 13 amino acids. With 4 bases removed from V and 5 bases from J, the gap between germline ends came to 10 bases. Germline lookup yields CDR1 KGHDR and CDR2 SFDVKD. CDR3 sequence (DNA): TGTGCCACCAGTGACCCCCCAGGGTATGGCTACACCTTC. Its protein is CATSDPPGYGYTF.

The gene calls are TRBV2 and TRBJ2-2; the match to TRBD2 covers 12 bases. Germline lookup yields CDR1 SNHLY and CDR2 FYNNEI. J was trimmed by 0 bases and V by 4 bases; bases with no gene match: 9. This CDR3 comprises 19 residues. The CDR3 loop reads CASSARATSGGTNTGELFF. The DNA for the CDR3 is TGTGCCAGCAGTGCTAGGGCGACTAGCGGGGGCACGAACACCGGGGAGCTGTTTTTT.

This clone was recorded a few times. The rearrangement joins TRBV27 to TRBJ1-2; D may be TRBD1 (6 bases). The V end lost 5 bases, the J end lost 4 bases, and 14 bases lay between the germline ends. The CDR3 covers 14 residues. Germline CDR1 MNHEY, CDR2 SMNVEV (reference sequence). The CDR3 coding sequence is TGTGCCAGCAGTCCCCGAACAGGGCTCTATGGCTACACCTTC. It encodes CASSPRTGLYGYTF.

The chain combines TRBV7-9 with TRBJ1-1; D is possibly TRBD1 (5 bases). CDR3 length: 14 amino acids. Germline values: CDR1 SEHNR, CDR2 FQNEAQ (reference sequence). V lost 4 bases, J lost 3 bases, and 12 bases lay in between. CDR3: CASSYRGEDTEAFF. In DNA form, the CDR3 reads TGTGCCAGCAGCTACCGGGGGGAGGACACTGAAGCTTTCTTT. Based on the CDR3 plus reference TRBV7-9 and TRBJ1-1, the full variable domain is DTGVSQNPRHKITKRGQNVTFRCDPISEHNRLYWYRQTLGQGPEFLTYFQNEAQLEKSRLLSDRFSAERPKGSFSTLEIQRTEQGDSAMYLCASSYRGEDTEAFFGQGTRLTVV.

J is TRBJ1-2 and V is TRBV14, with D unclear. With 1 base removed from V and 4 bases from J, the gap between germline ends came to 7 bases. Per the germline V gene, CDR1 is SGHDN and CDR2 is FVKESK. This CDR3 spans 13 amino acids. The CDR3, as DNA: TGTGCCAGCAGCCAAGCGAGGATCTATGGCTACACCTTC. Translating it yields CASSQARIYGYTF.

The sample holds one count of this clone. The V call is TRBV2, the J call TRBJ1-1; 7 nucleotides match TRBD1. The CDR3 runs to 14 residues. CDR1 SNHLY and CDR2 FYNNEI come from the germline V gene. V was pared by 7 bases and J by 5 bases, with 10 bases of the junction left unmatched. In DNA form, the CDR3 reads TGTGCCAGCACCTACACAGGGGTTGGAACTGAAGCTTTCTTT. Protein product: CASTYTGVGTEAFF.

The CDR3 DNA reads as TGTAGCCTCTCGGCAGGGATTTCTGAAAAACTGTTTTTT. It is translated as CSLSAGISEKLFF. The genes are TRBV14 and TRBJ1-4; the D gene is possibly TRBD1 (5 bases). This CDR3 has 13 amino acids. Germline V gene lookup returns CDR1 SGHDN and CDR2 FVKESK. Full variable domain (outside the CDR3, taken from reference TRBV14 and TRBJ1-4): EAGVTQFPSHSVIEKGQTVTLRCDPISGHDNLYWYRRVMGKEIKFLLHFVKESKQDESGMPNNRFLAERTGGTYSTLKVQPAELEDSGVYFCSLSAGISEKLFFGSGTQLSVL.

The rearrangement links TRBV12-3 or TRBV12-4 to TRBJ1-1, with D possibly matching TRBD1 (6 bases). V lost 4 bases and J lost 11, with 17 bases in between. The CDR3 length is 13 residues. The CDR3 nucleotides read TGTGCCAGCAGTTGGAAGGACAGAGACGCGGCTTTCTTT. Translating gives CASSWKDRDAAFF.

The chain employs TRBV30 and TRBJ2-7; TRBD1 agrees at 8 bases. The V gene end was trimmed by 3 bases and the J gene end by 5 bases; junction bases not matched to a gene: 3. Germline V gene lookup returns CDR1 GTSNPN and CDR2 SVGIG (reference sequence). The CDR3 runs 12 residues. The DNA of the CDR3 is TGTGCCTGGAGCCAGACAGGGGACGAGCAGTACTTC. Translated, it gives CAWSQTGDEQYF.

V gene TRBV9 combines with J gene TRBJ1-1, with D tentatively TRBD1 (6 bases). Trimming stripped 0 bases from V and 1 base from J, with 13 bases between. This CDR3 is 16 amino acids long. Per germline, CDR1 SGDLS and CDR2 YYNGEE. For the CDR3, the DNA is TGTGCCAGCAGCGTAGCCCCAGACAGGTCGAACACTGAAGCTTTCTTT. Its protein product is CASSVAPDRSNTEAFF.

The chain employs TRBV7-2 and TRBJ1-3; TRBD1 matches at 11 bases. The CDR3 sequence is 18 residues long. Trimming removed 4 bases from V and 2 bases from J; junction bases left unmatched: 10. The germline gives CDR1 SGHTA, CDR2 FQGNSA. CDR3 region: CASSSKDRGRFAGNTIYF. DNA of the CDR3: TGTGCCAGCAGCTCTAAGGACAGGGGGCGGTTTGCTGGAAACACCATATATTTT. The entire variable domain, with the rest obtained from reference TRBV7-2 and TRBJ1-3, is as follows: GAGVSQSPSNKVTEKGKDVELRCDPISGHTALYWYRQSLGQGLEFLIYFQGNSAPDKSGLPSDRFSAERTGGSVSTLTIQRTQQEDSAVYLCASSSKDRGRFAGNTIYFGEGSWLTVV.

The rearrangement joins TRBV2 to TRBJ2-3; 8 bases align to TRBD2. The CDR3 covers 15 residues. Trimming at V came to 8 bases and at J to 6 bases, leaving 13 bases not matched to a gene. Germline V gene lookup returns CDR1 SNHLY and CDR2 FYNNEI. DNA for the CDR3: TGTGCCAGCGGGGGGCCGGGGGGGATGCAGGATACGCAGTATTTT. Translation: CASGGPGGMQDTQYF.

V and J are TRBV5-4 and TRBJ1-1; 8 bases are shared with TRBD1. Germline V gene sequence: CDR1 SGHNT, CDR2 YYREEE (reference sequence). This CDR3 contains 15 residues. V lost 4 bases and J lost 3; bases outside the gene matches: 8. The CDR3 reads CASSRATGDHTEAFF. The CDR3 DNA sequence: TGTGCCAGCAGCCGCGCGACAGGGGACCACACTGAAGCTTTCTTT.

This clone was counted a single time. The rearrangement uses TRBV6-1 and TRBJ2-3; 9 nucleotides match TRBD2. V was pared by 4 bases and J by 6 bases, with 14 bases of the junction left unmatched. There are 17 residues in the CDR3. Germline V lookup: CDR1 MNHNS, CDR2 SASEGT. The CDR3 DNA follows: TGTGCCAGCAGTGTAGGAGTCAGACTAGCGGTGTGGGATACGCAGTATTTT. Its protein product is CASSVGVRLAVWDTQYF.

This chain uses TRBV7-9 with TRBJ2-3; 12 bases fit TRBD1. The length of the CDR3 is 15 residues. The V segment lost 5 bases and the J segment 4 bases; nucleotides outside the gene matches: 4. CDR1 and CDR2 (germline): SEHNR, FQNEAQ (reference sequence). Written as DNA, the CDR3 is TGTGCCAGCAGCGTGGGACAGGGGGCGGCAGATACGCAGTATTTT. Its translation: CASSVGQGAADTQYF.

The V call is TRBV2, the J call TRBJ1-5; D gene ambiguous. The V end was cut by 6 bases, the J end by 3 bases, with 6 bases between. Germline assignment: CDR1 SNHLY and CDR2 FYNNEI. The CDR3 runs to 12 residues. CDR3: CASRADNQPQHF. The CDR3 DNA reads as TGTGCCAGCAGGGCCGACAATCAGCCCCAGCATTTT. Filled out from reference TRBV2 and TRBJ1-5, the complete variable domain reads EPEVTQTPSHQVTQMGQEVILRCVPISNHLYFYWYRQILGQKVEFLVSFYNNEISEKSEIFDDQFSVERPDGSNFTLKIRSTKLEDSAMYFCASRADNQPQHFGDGTRLSIL.